These 25 T cell receptor beta chains originate from one sample sequenced in a study of blood T cell repertoires in COVID-19. Method: immunoSEQ multiplex PCR; TCRdb's copy keeps in-frame clones and lacks some. The table lists around 200,000 clones, about 86% of them singletons, with 7.5% to 9% in the top ten. The specimen was peripheral blood. The receptor set was obtained from a woman aged 45-60 years with acute or convalescent COVID-19.

The genes are TRBV28 and TRBJ2-5; TRBD2 matches at 9 bases. J lost 1 base, V lost 7 bases, and 7 bases had no gene match. Per germline, CDR1 MDHEN and CDR2 SYDVKM. The CDR3 runs to 15 residues. The CDR3 bases are TGTGCCAGCACCCCAGCGGGGGGACCCCAAGAGACCCAGTACTTC. Translating it yields CASTPAGGPQETQYF.

The chain has TRBV6-5 and TRBJ1-2; D remains unclear. The CDR3 has 13 residues. Per the germline V gene, CDR1 is MNHEY and CDR2 is SVGAGI. V lost 2 bases to trimming and J lost 8 bases, with 12 bases between them. CDR3: CASSYLGGQGYTF. The CDR3 DNA reads TGTGCCAGCAGTTACCTGGGAGGGCAAGGCTACACCTTC.

This clone was observed a few times. The sample holds other DNA sequences that translate to the same CDR3. The chain is built from TRBV3-1 (or the pseudogene TRBV3-2) and TRBJ2-5; maybe TRBD2 (5 bases). The V gene lost 3 bases and the J gene lost 2 bases, with 7 bases spanning the gap. CDR1 is LGHDT and CDR2 is YNNKEL in the germline V gene (reference sequence). This CDR3 has 13 amino acids. For the CDR3, the DNA is TGTGCCAGCAGCCACCGGGGACAAGAGACCCAGTACTTC. It is translated as CASSHRGQETQYF.

The chain joins TRBV6-5 to TRBJ1-1; D remains unclear. With 7 bases removed from V and 4 bases from J, the gap between germline ends came to 13 bases. CDR1 and CDR2 from the germline V gene are MNHEY and SVGAGI. The CDR3 is 13 residues long. The CDR3 region is CASKVREGTEAFF. The CDR3 DNA sequence: TGTGCCAGCAAAGTGAGGGAGGGCACTGAAGCTTTCTTT.

V is TRBV5-6 and J is TRBJ1-1; a weak D match, TRBD1 (6 bases). V lost 2 bases, J lost 2 bases, and 10 bases lay in between. Germline V CDR1 and CDR2: SGHDT, YYEEEE. The CDR3 spans 14 residues. For the CDR3, the DNA is TGTGCCAGCAGCTTATGGACAGTTAACACTGAAGCTTTCTTT. This sequence encodes CASSLWTVNTEAFF.

The rearrangement joins TRBV12-3 or TRBV12-4 to TRBJ1-5; possible D gene TRBD1, 6 bases. The CDR3 consists of 12 residues. CDR3 amino acids: CQGINSNQPQHF. CDR3 DNA: TGTCAGGGGATCAATAGCAATCAGCCCCAGCATTTT.

This clone was counted a few times. V and J are TRBV5-4 and TRBJ1-1; D gene ambiguous. In germline, CDR1 is SGHNT, CDR2 YYREEE (reference sequence). This CDR3 comprises 15 residues. Trimming cost V 2 bases and J 5 bases, with 16 bases left between them. The CDR3 loop is CASSLFAAGETEAFF. CDR3 bases: TGTGCCAGCAGCTTATTCGCGGCGGGAGAAACTGAAGCTTTCTTT.

This chain connects TRBV6-5 to TRBJ2-7, with D tentatively TRBD1 (5 bases). Trimming shortened V by 0 bases and J by 4 bases, and 7 bases separated the two germline ends. This CDR3 has 13 amino acids. Germline loops: CDR1 MNHEY, CDR2 SVGAGI. CDR3 bases: TGTGCCAGCAGTTACTCGAAGGGGTACGAGCAGTACTTC. Translated: CASSYSKGYEQYF.

With regard to this clone: This sequence may be a read error, since a much larger clone differs from it by one base. The rearrangement links TRBV7-6 to TRBJ2-5; 9 nucleotides match TRBD2. This CDR3 region has 15 residues. The germline V gene has CDR1 SGHVS and CDR2 FNYEAQ. With V trimmed by 5 bases and J by 2 bases, 6 bases remained unmatched. CDR3 in DNA: TGTGCCAGCAGCCGCAGACTAGCGGAACAAGAGACCCAGTACTTC. Translation gives CASSRRLAEQETQYF.

The chain links TRBV2 to TRBJ1-2; TRBD1 matches 7 bases. J lost 1 base, V lost 4 bases, and 3 bases had no gene match. CDR3 size: 14 residues. In germline, CDR1 is SNHLY, CDR2 FYNNEI. The CDR3 DNA sequence: TGTGCCAGCAGTGGACAGGGCGGTAACTATGGCTACACCTTC. Protein product: CASSGQGGNYGYTF. The full variable domain, completed using reference TRBV2 and TRBJ1-2, is EPEVTQTPSHQVTQMGQEVILRCVPISNHLYFYWYRQILGQKVEFLVSFYNNEISEKSEIFDDQFSVERPDGSNFTLKIRSTKLEDSAMYFCASSGQGGNYGYTFGSGTRLTVV.

The chain couples TRBV27 to TRBJ2-3; 11 nucleotides agree with TRBD1. Germline assignment: CDR1 MNHEY and CDR2 SMNVEV (reference sequence). The length of the CDR3 is 17 residues. V gave up 6 bases and J gave up 2 bases; unmatched junction bases: 10. The chain's CDR3 is CASSTLGQGAVTDTQYF. The CDR3 DNA reads TGTGCCAGCAGCACCCTCGGACAGGGGGCCGTCACAGATACGCAGTATTTT.

The V gene is TRBV3-1 (or the pseudogene TRBV3-2), the J gene TRBJ2-5, with 8 bases lining up with TRBD2. J gave up 4 bases and V 4 bases, and 8 bases lay outside the gene matches. CDR3 length equals 15 residues. Germline V gene data show CDR1 as LGHDT and CDR2 as YNNKEL (reference sequence). The CDR3 region is CASSRGGRSRETQYF. CDR3 nucleotide sequence: TGTGCCAGCAGCCGCGGCGGGAGGTCACGAGAGACCCAGTACTTC.

The rearrangement joins TRBV12-3 or TRBV12-4 to TRBJ1-2, with a weak D call TRBD1 (6 bases). Trimming pared 3 bases from V and 8 bases from J, leaving 13 bases between. The CDR3 covers 13 residues. The chain's CDR3 is CASSLGGGWGYTF. The DNA for the CDR3 is TGTGCCAGCAGTTTGGGGGGGGGCTGGGGCTACACCTTC.

The chain carries TRBV7-9 and TRBJ2-3, with D perhaps matching TRBD2 (5 bases). The CDR3 consists of 14 residues. Trimming cost V 2 bases and J 2 bases, with 8 bases left between them. Germline CDR1 and CDR2: SEHNR and FQNEAQ (reference sequence). The CDR3 sequence: CASSLNGNTDTQYF. CDR3 nucleotide sequence: TGTGCCAGCAGCTTAAACGGGAACACAGATACGCAGTATTTT.

J is TRBJ2-3 and V is TRBV5-4, with a tentative D call TRBD2 (6 bases). V was cut by 3 bases and J by 4 bases, with 18 bases left in between. Germline V gene sequence: CDR1 SGHNT, CDR2 YYREEE (reference sequence). This CDR3 region has 16 residues. The CDR3 protein is CASSSRQGTGADTQYF. CDR3 in DNA: TGTGCCAGCAGCTCACGCCAAGGGACGGGGGCAGATACGCAGTATTTT.

The gene calls are TRBV6-5 and TRBJ1-4, with a possible D match to TRBD1 (6 bases). CDR1 MNHEY and CDR2 SVGAGI come from the germline V gene. The CDR3 length is 14 residues. V was clipped by 6 bases and J by 8 bases, with 16 bases between them. CDR3 nucleotides: TGTGCCAGCAGCGCCGGACAGCACAAGGAAAAACTGTTTTTT. Amino acids: CASSAGQHKEKLFF.

The V gene is TRBV3-1 (or the pseudogene TRBV3-2), the J gene TRBJ2-6; D may be TRBD1 (6 bases). CDR1 and CDR2 from the germline V gene are LGHDT and YNNKEL (reference sequence). This CDR3 contains 19 residues. Trimming removed 0 bases from V and 3 bases from J, with 18 bases in between. The CDR3 sequence is CASSQERGNRANGANVLTF. The CDR3 bases are TGTGCCAGCAGCCAAGAAAGAGGGAACAGGGCGAATGGGGCCAACGTCCTGACTTTC.

V gene TRBV4-2 combines with J gene TRBJ1-4, with D possibly being TRBD1 (6 bases). From germline, CDR1 is LGHNA and CDR2 YNFKEQ. This CDR3 spans 18 amino acids. With 4 bases removed from V and 3 bases from J, the gap between germline ends came to 21 bases. The CDR3 protein is CASSPSLGGPGANEKLFF. The CDR3 DNA follows: TGTGCCAGCAGCCCATCCCTAGGAGGCCCAGGGGCTAATGAAAAACTGTTTTTT.

The rearrangement joins TRBV7-2 to TRBJ2-7, with D possibly matching TRBD2 (6 bases). This CDR3 has 15 residues. V gave up 3 bases and J gave up 3 bases, with 15 bases separating them. Germline V gene data show CDR1 as SGHTA and CDR2 as FQGNSA. DNA for the CDR3: TGTGCCAGCAGCTTGAGAGCGACTAGGATCTACGAGCAGTACTTC. It is translated as CASSLRATRIYEQYF. Using reference TRBV7-2 and TRBJ2-7 for the parts outside the CDR3, the full variable domain is GAGVSQSPSNKVTEKGKDVELRCDPISGHTALYWYRQSLGQGLEFLIYFQGNSAPDKSGLPSDRFSAERTGGSVSTLTIQRTQQEDSAVYLCASSLRATRIYEQYFGPGTRLTVT.

The genes are TRBV5-6 and TRBJ2-1, with 11 bases that match TRBD2. This CDR3 is 19 amino acids long. Looked up from germline, CDR1 is SGHDT and CDR2 is YYEEEE. J lost 4 bases, V lost 4 bases, and 16 bases had no gene match. The CDR3 here is CASSPPSGRTGRVYNEQFF. CDR3 DNA: TGTGCCAGCAGCCCCCCTAGCGGGAGGACCGGAAGAGTTTACAATGAGCAGTTCTTC.

The chain combines TRBV28 with TRBJ2-5, with 7 bases identical to TRBD1. This CDR3 has 15 residues. V gave up 6 bases and J gave up 7 bases; unmatched junction bases: 14. Germline loops: CDR1 MDHEN, CDR2 SYDVKM. DNA of the CDR3: TGTGCCAGCAGAAACCCGACAGGGTCAGGCACGACCCAGTACTTC. It translates to CASRNPTGSGTTQYF.

The genes are TRBV19 and TRBJ2-3; D call uncertain. From germline, CDR1 is LNHDA and CDR2 SQIVND (reference sequence). Deletions cut 8 bases from V and 7 bases from J, with 13 bases between. The CDR3 has 12 amino acids. The DNA of the CDR3 is TGTGCCAGTTCCAACGGAGCGAATACGCAGTATTTT. It translates to CASSNGANTQYF.

V usage is TRBV7-2 and J usage is TRBJ2-6, with D possibly TRBD1 on 5 matching bases. The CDR3 is 16 residues long. Germline V gene sequence: CDR1 SGHTA, CDR2 FQGNSA. V gave up 6 bases and J gave up 3 bases, with 15 bases separating them. In DNA form, the CDR3 reads TGTGCCAGCAGGAGACAGACTGCTTTTGGGGCCAACGTCCTGACTTTC. This codes for CASRRQTAFGANVLTF. The variable domain in full, completed from reference TRBV7-2 and TRBJ2-6, reads GAGVSQSPSNKVTEKGKDVELRCDPISGHTALYWYRQSLGQGLEFLIYFQGNSAPDKSGLPSDRFSAERTGGSVSTLTIQRTQQEDSAVYLCASRRQTAFGANVLTFGAGSRLTVL.

This chain joins TRBV30 and TRBJ1-6; possible D gene TRBD1, 5 bases. Trimming removed 2 bases at V and 10 bases at J, with 21 bases between. Germline values: CDR1 GTSNPN, CDR2 SVGIG (reference sequence). CDR3 size: 16 residues. The CDR3 DNA sequence: TGTGCCTGGAGTAGGGAGGGGCCCCAAGGACGGTCACCCCTCCACTTT. The encoded protein is CAWSREGPQGRSPLHF.

This clone came up a few times. The J gene is TRBJ2-1, the V gene TRBV7-6, with TRBD1 matching over 12 bases. CDR3 length: 18 amino acids. V lost 3 bases and J lost 5; bases outside the gene matches: 11. Germline CDR1 is SGHVS and CDR2 is FNYEAQ. CDR3 loop: CASSFRSPGTGGDNEQFF. In nucleotides, the CDR3 is TGTGCCAGCAGCTTTAGGAGCCCCGGGACAGGGGGCGACAATGAGCAGTTCTTC. The whole variable domain, remainder taken from reference TRBV7-6 and TRBJ2-1, is GAGVSQSPRYKVTKRGQDVALRCDPISGHVSLYWYRQALGQGPEFLTYFNYEAQQDKSGLPNDRFSAERPEGSISTLTIQRTEQRDSAMYRCASSFRSPGTGGDNEQFFGPGTRLTVL.